A single sample gave rise to the 14 T cell receptor beta chains below, sequenced in a study of a mutant IDH1 vaccine in newly diagnosed glioma. The repertoire was sequenced with immunoSEQ multiplex PCR; TCRdb's copy has only in-frame clones and lacks some. The repertoire holds more than 60,000 clones, with about 74% as singletons. No antigens are known for them. Described time point: week 35, safety follow-up. Vaccination used 300 ug of mutant IDH1 20-mer peptide per dose, with topical imiquimod. Sample: PBMCs, taken from a glioma patient whose treatment included an IDH1 peptide vaccine. The source is a man between 50 and 59 years old with glioma.

The V call is TRBV5-1, the J call TRBJ2-7; TRBD1 matches 9 bases. Germline CDR1 SGHRS, CDR2 YFSETQ. CDR3 length: 15 residues. Losses at the gene ends were 3 bases for V and 1 base for J; bases not matched to a gene: 5. The CDR3 here is CASSSGTGMSYEQYF. CDR3 nucleotide sequence: TGCGCCAGCAGCTCCGGGACAGGGATGTCCTACGAGCAGTACTTC.

CDR3 protein: CASSLAWWEATNEKLFF. CDR3 nucleotides: TGTGCCAGCAGCTTAGCGTGGTGGGAAGCAACTAATGAAAAACTGTTTTTT. The rearrangement uses TRBV7-8 and TRBJ1-4; D is uncertain. The ends were cut back, 0 bases at V and 0 bases at J, with 11 bases in the middle. This CDR3 has 17 residues. The V gene's germline CDR1 is SGHVS and CDR2 FQNEAQ.

The chain has TRBV5-1 and TRBJ2-7; possible D gene TRBD2, 5 bases. Trimming left V 4 bases short and J 2 bases short, with 16 bases between. CDR3 length: 15 residues. In germline, CDR1 is SGHRS, CDR2 YFSETQ. The CDR3 is CASSPLSGTTYEQYF. The CDR3 DNA follows: TGCGCCAGCAGCCCCCTCAGCGGAACTACCTACGAGCAGTACTTC.

The chain couples TRBV30 to TRBJ1-3; no reliable D call. The germline gives CDR1 GTSNPN, CDR2 SVGIG (reference sequence). V was trimmed by 4 bases and J by 3 bases, leaving 10 bases between them. The CDR3 runs to 13 residues. The CDR3 reads CAWTAGSGNTIYF. DNA for the CDR3: TGTGCCTGGACGGCAGGCAGTGGAAACACCATATATTTT.

The chain carries TRBV25-1 and TRBJ2-2; either TRBD1 or TRBD2 may supply D (5 bases each). CDR3 length: 16 amino acids. Germline assignment: CDR1 MGHDK and CDR2 SYGVNS. V was cut by 1 base and J by 1 base, with 10 bases left in between. This chain's CDR3 is CASSESGTVNTGELFF. The CDR3 DNA reads as TGTGCCAGCAGTGAATCCGGGACGGTGAACACCGGGGAGCTGTTTTTT.

This clone is categorized as medium-sized. This chain links TRBV20-1 with TRBJ2-7; D may be TRBD1 (6 bases). Trimming pared 2 bases from V and 7 bases from J, leaving 9 bases between. Per the germline V gene, CDR1 is DFQATT and CDR2 is SNEGSKA (reference sequence). The CDR3 has 11 residues. CDR3 residues: CSARSGQEQYF. The CDR3 bases are TGCAGTGCTAGATCTGGACAGGAGCAGTACTTC.

This clone was picked up a small number of times. The same CDR3 is also encoded by other DNA sequences in this sample. The DNA for the CDR3 is TGTGCCAGTCAAAACAATGGCGGGGAGCTGTTTTTT. Translating gives CASQNNGGELFF. V is TRBV9 and J is TRBJ2-2; D is undetermined. This CDR3 has 12 residues. The V end was cut by 8 bases, the J end by 7 bases, with 12 bases between. Germline CDR1 reads SGDLS; CDR2 reads YYNGEE.

The gene calls are TRBV5-4 and TRBJ2-7, with 14 bases identical to TRBD2. This CDR3 spans 16 amino acids. Unmatched junction bases numbered 3, after V lost 4 bases and J lost 0 bases. Germline V lookup: CDR1 SGHNT, CDR2 YYREEE (reference sequence). The CDR3 protein is CASSPGTSGGSYEQYF. CDR3 DNA: TGTGCCAGCAGCCCGGGGACTAGCGGGGGCTCCTACGAGCAGTACTTC.

The V call is TRBV5-1, the J call TRBJ2-7; the match to TRBD1 covers 8 bases. V dropped 0 bases and J dropped 5; count of bases not matched to a gene: 4. Per germline, CDR1 SGHRS and CDR2 YFSETQ. The CDR3 loop spans 14 amino acids. CDR3 region: CASSLGDRLHEQYF. CDR3 nucleotide sequence: TGCGCCAGCAGCTTGGGGGACAGGCTCCACGAGCAGTACTTC.

CDR3 residues: CSVEGQGAREQYF. The CDR3 DNA is TGCAGCGTTGAGGGACAGGGGGCGCGCGAGCAGTACTTC. The rearrangement uses TRBV29-1 and TRBJ2-7; 12 bases fit TRBD1. Germline lookup yields CDR1 SQVTM and CDR2 ANQGSEA. The CDR3 covers 13 residues. The junction had 3 bases not matched to a gene; V was cut back by 3 bases and J by 6 bases.

The chain is built from TRBV7-9 and TRBJ2-5, with 8 bases identical to TRBD2. Germline CDR1 and CDR2: SEHNR and FQNEAQ (reference sequence). The V gene end was trimmed by 5 bases and the J gene end by 5 bases; junction bases not matched to a gene: 7. The CDR3 consists of 14 residues. The CDR3 nucleotides are TGTGCCAGCAGCGTCCCGACGGGAGGGGAGACCCAGTACTTC. Its translation is CASSVPTGGETQYF.

This rearrangement joins TRBV30 to TRBJ2-1, with D uncertain. V was shortened by 2 bases and J by 7 bases, with 6 bases between the two germline ends. The germline V gene has CDR1 GTSNPN and CDR2 SVGIG (reference sequence). This CDR3 spans 11 amino acids. The chain's CDR3 is CAWSQRNEQFF. In nucleotides, the CDR3 is TGTGCCTGGAGTCAAAGGAATGAGCAGTTCTTC.

The chain joins TRBV11-2 to TRBJ2-7; 9 positions match TRBD1. The J segment lost 6 bases and the V segment lost 5 bases, leaving 11 bases of the junction unmatched. There are 15 residues in the CDR3. CDR1 is SGHAT, CDR2 FQNNGV, per germline. CDR3 nucleotides: TGTGCCAGCAGCCGAGTGGACAGGGGATGGGGCGAGCAGTACTTC. This sequence encodes CASSRVDRGWGEQYF.

CDR3 nucleotides: TGTGCCATCAGTGCAGGGACTAGCGGGGGTGGTAGGGATGAGCAGTTCTTC. It codes for CAISAGTSGGGRDEQFF. The V gene is TRBV10-3, the J gene TRBJ2-1, with 14 bases fitting TRBD2. V shed 4 bases, J shed 8 bases, and the junction held 10 bases outside the gene matches. CDR1 and CDR2 (germline): ENHRY, SYGVKD. The CDR3 runs 17 residues.